This TCR beta chain originates from a study of blood T cell repertoires in COVID-19. Study information: PBMCs, B-cell-depleted T cells, or T cells provided the cDNA or gDNA that made up the material.

In the original analysis: How many nucleated cells were present was estimated from reference gene primer amplification. Profiling relied on immunoSEQ multiplex PCR, and the TCRdb table lists in-frame clones only, not all of them. V and J calls plus clone size are reproduced from that table; the DNA served to infer D and trimming. The table shows 180,000 or so clones, with 70% to 90% occurring only once. Input material: peripheral blood. The TCR sequence derives from a woman older than 75 in a cohort sampled during active or convalescent COVID-19.

The CDR3 DNA follows: TGTGCCAACCTACCCGTCGGCAGGGCTGATTCACCCCTCCACTTT. This gives the protein CANLPVGRADSPLHF. The gene calls are TRBV6-4 and TRBJ1-6, with D maybe TRBD1 (5 bases). The CDR3 contains 15 residues. The V and J ends lost 10 bases and 8 bases respectively, with 21 bases between them. Germline CDR1 and CDR2: MRHNA and SNTAGT.